This entry lists 10 T cell receptor beta chains sequenced from one sample in a study of Graves' ophthalmopathy and Graves' hyperthyroidism. Using RNA transcripts, the TCR beta CDR3 regions were amplified. In the first round, RT-PCR was carried out with HTBI primers, and a multiplex PCR formed the second round. TCRdb fed the multiplex PCR reads into MiXCR, producing one record per CDR3 protein. This table has hundreds of thousands of distinct CDR3 sequences, about a fifth appearing once. Sequencing was done on a sample of peripheral blood. These receptors were taken from a woman aged 18-30 years with stable Graves' hyperthyroidism. Some clones in this sample may be carry-over from other donors' samples.

Ten or more counts support this clonotype. The V and J genes are TRBV19 and TRBJ1-1, with D maybe TRBD1 (6 bases). This CDR3 is built from 16 residues. CDR1 is LNHDA, CDR2 SQIVND, per germline (reference sequence). Trimming removed 2 bases at V and 0 bases at J, with 13 bases between. CDR3 sequence: CASSIRDTPMNTEAFF. As DNA, the CDR3 is TGTGCCAGTAGTATACGGGACACCCCCATGAACACTGAAGCTTTCTTT.

This clonotype was found many times. The gene calls are TRBV14 and TRBJ2-7; D gene ambiguous. The ends were cut back, 3 bases at V and 3 bases at J, with 12 bases in the middle. The CDR3 has 14 amino acids. Germline CDR1 SGHDN, CDR2 FVKESK. The chain's CDR3 is CASSQGRSHYEQYF. DNA of the CDR3: TGTGCCAGCAGCCAGGGCAGGTCCCACTACGAGCAGTACTTC.

This clonotype was counted many times. The chain has TRBV11-2 and TRBJ2-4; D uncertain. CDR1 is SGHAT, CDR2 FQNNGV, per germline. Between the trimmed V and J ends, which lost 5 bases and 9 bases, there was a span of 17 bases. The CDR3 spans 14 residues. CDR3 sequence: CASSRNSQGTIQYF. DNA for the CDR3: TGTGCCAGCAGCCGGAACTCCCAAGGTACCATTCAGTACTTC.

This clonotype was seen a handful of times. The V call is TRBV12-3 or TRBV12-4, the J call TRBJ2-5, with D tentatively TRBD1 (5 bases). The CDR3 length is 14 residues. The V end was cut by 5 bases, the J end by 2 bases, with 12 bases between. The CDR3 coding sequence is TGTGCCAGCAGTCCTAAACAGGAACAAGAGACCCAGTACTTC. It codes for CASSPKQEQETQYF.

Ten or more counts support this clonotype. This could be a read error, since a much larger clone is one nucleotide away. The V gene is TRBV20-1, the J gene TRBJ2-5; possibly TRBD1 for D (6 bases). Germline lookup yields CDR1 DFQATT and CDR2 SNEGSKA (reference sequence). This CDR3 is 14 amino acids long. Here the CDR3 reads CSARVAGAQETKYF. CDR3 bases: TGCAGTGCTAGGGTGGCAGGGGCTCAAGAGACCAAGTACTTC.

This clonotype was recorded many times. The rearrangement joins TRBV6-1 to TRBJ2-5; D is undetermined. This CDR3 is built from 11 residues. CDR1 and CDR2 (germline): MNHNS, SASEGT. Trimming took off 7 bases at V and 5 bases at J, with 8 bases between the two ends. CDR3 in amino acids: CASKLRETQYF. Here the CDR3 DNA reads TGTGCCAGCAAGTTACGGGAGACCCAGTACTTC.

The table lists this clonotype with many counts. This chain joins TRBV30 and TRBJ1-2; 8 bases line up with TRBD1. The CDR3 runs 14 residues. The V gene end was trimmed by 0 bases and the J gene end by 8 bases; junction bases not matched to a gene: 8. CDR1 and CDR2 from the germline V gene are GTSNPN and SVGIG (reference sequence). The CDR3 DNA is TGTGCCTGGAGTGTGGGAGGACAGGGCGACGGCTACACCTTC. This sequence encodes CAWSVGGQGDGYTF.

This clonotype was picked up many times. An end of the junction differs from the germline gene, which may be a read error. This chain uses TRBV6-1 with TRBJ1-1, with no clear D. Germline assignment: CDR1 MNHNS and CDR2 SASEGT. The CDR3 runs 12 residues. CDR3 in amino acids: CASSQANTEAFF. In DNA form, the CDR3 reads TGTGCCAGCAGTCAAGCGAACACTGAAGCTTTCTTT.

This rearrangement joins TRBV9 to TRBJ2-5; 7 bases agree with TRBD2. V lost 7 bases to trimming and J lost 2 bases; unmatched junction nucleotides: 8. Germline CDR1 SGDLS, CDR2 YYNGEE. The CDR3 contains 14 residues. Here the CDR3 reads CASSSARGQETQYF. The CDR3 region has the DNA TGTGCCAGCTCCTCCGCGCGGGGGCAAGAGACCCAGTACTTC.

This clonotype was recorded many times. The rearrangement uses TRBV12-3 or TRBV12-4 and TRBJ1-1; 10 nucleotides match TRBD1. Trimming took 7 bases from V and 4 from J; bases not matched to a gene: 6. CDR3 length equals 14 residues. CDR3 sequence: CASNRQGASTEAFF. CDR3 sequence (DNA): TGTGCCAGCAACAGACAGGGGGCTAGCACTGAAGCTTTCTTT.